This entry concerns a single T cell receptor (beta chain). The clone's antigen remains unknown. No much larger clone is present one base from it, and per-base qualities are unavailable. This specimen comes from a study of shared clonotypes between healthy human individuals (dated by TCRdb to the early 2020s). Study-level background: A few men and a couple of women, aged 18 to 49 years, made up the cohort. For each donor, three plates each were used for CD4 naive and CD4 memory, two plates were used for CD8 naive, and one plate was used for CD8 memory. Per donor, leukapheresis produced somewhere between about 0.94 and 9 billion PBMCs. The study deeply sequenced blood TCR repertoires of about 5 healthy adults to estimate repertoire size and the extent of clonotype sharing between individuals. To increase sequencing depth and limit assay-specific biases, different laboratories used diverse techniques to prepare libraries and sequence TCR repertoires. Overall study results and their limits: Rarefaction of sorted-subset datasets indicated incomplete sequencing despite the large sequencing depth. Naive subsets generally had larger estimated clonotype richness than memory subsets did. Sampling was restricted to blood, and TCR repertoires in tissue are likely to differ from TCR repertoires in blood. Compared with non-shared clonotypes, the clonotypes found in all four sorted-subset donors had higher generation probabilities. Across a handful of donors, around 5% of naive CD4, 3.5% of naive CD8, 2.3% of memory CD4, and about 0.4% of memory CD8 clonotypes were shared. Pairwise subsampling indicated that sequencing depth was expected to affect the degree of clonotype sharing among donors. Because the study included a small number of donors, the genetic and exposure-history diversity represented was limited.

Donors were healthy HIV-negative adults with no recently reported acute infections or vaccinations. Only Caucasian adults living in Nashville, Tennessee, USA were represented among the donors. CD4+ T cells were enriched by magnetic negative selection; naive cells were then positively selected on CD45RA, and the negative fraction formed the memory subset. After blood collection by leukapheresis, PBMCs were isolated using Ficoll-Histopaque density gradient centrifugation and then cryopreserved in the vapor phase of liquid nitrogen. Purity and quantity of every magnetically sorted T cell population were checked by analytical flow cytometry. From each sorted fraction, genomic DNA was isolated and quantified by UV absorbance on a Nanodrop 2000c. The CDR3 measures 16 amino acids from cysteine to phenylalanine. Only CDR3 DNA remains: 48 bases, in frame from the first base. The germline V gene (reference sequence) provides CDR1 SEHNR and CDR2 FQNEAQ. V is clipped by 5 bases and J by 0 bases, and the sequence between their germline boundaries is 15 bases long.

Using the deep immunoSEQ assay, multiplex PCR amplified TCR CDR3 regions from genomic DNA. Extracted genomic DNA from each cell subset was spread evenly across all wells of several immunoSEQ 96-well plates, with each plate serving as a replicate. Each replicate PCR for sorted subsets received 150 to 250 ng genomic DNA, equal to roughly 30,000 T cell genomes. The purified libraries were quantified using a Qubit 3.0 fluorometer, sized with a Bioanalyzer 2100, and then quantified again using the KAPA Library Quantification kit. A separate single-read 150-cycle Illumina NextSeq 550 flow cell was used to sequence each immunoSEQ 96-well plate. Processing in the source paper ran as follows. The immunoSEQ output contained only junctional sequences without quality scores, so filtering could not match that applied to full-length reads. Sequences were annotated with PyIR, a Python wrapper for IgBLAST v1.9, using IMGT germline references to assign V/J genes and CDR3. Reads were removed for weak V/J assignments (E-value above 1e-6), missing CDR3, stop codons, out-of-frame junctions, or ambiguous translated residues. V3J clonotypes were defined as sequences sharing an identical inferred V gene, J gene, and CDR3 amino acid sequence. To compute the percentage overlap between repertoires, the number of shared unique clonotypes was divided by the size of the smaller repertoire. RTK rarefaction, the Chao1 estimator, and Recon v2.1 estimates of unobserved clonotypes were used to assess repertoire richness. Generation probabilities were computed with OLGA for all TCRbeta clonotypes obtained by the gDNA method from four donors. TCRdb retrieved this table from immuneACCESS and kept in-frame rearrangements only. Not all clones are present; in checked studies, unresolved V genes account for under half, and no reason is known for the remainder. V and J calls and clone size follow that table, whereas D and trimming were derived from the DNA. Here the sample has about 1 million clones; more than 60% occur a single time. The ten top clones hold approximately 1.5% of the sample.

This chain is built from TRBV7-9 and TRBJ2-3; the D gene is possibly TRBD2, with 6 bases matching. The source is a man aged 18-30 years in good health. Input material: memory CD4+ T cells sorted from blood. The cell subset or site label, read with the paper, signifies: CD45RA-negative fraction. Here the CDR3 is given as CASSTGSQPSTDTQYF. In nucleotides, the sequence is TGTGCCAGCAGCACCGGGAGTCAACCTAGCACAGATACGCAGTATTTT.